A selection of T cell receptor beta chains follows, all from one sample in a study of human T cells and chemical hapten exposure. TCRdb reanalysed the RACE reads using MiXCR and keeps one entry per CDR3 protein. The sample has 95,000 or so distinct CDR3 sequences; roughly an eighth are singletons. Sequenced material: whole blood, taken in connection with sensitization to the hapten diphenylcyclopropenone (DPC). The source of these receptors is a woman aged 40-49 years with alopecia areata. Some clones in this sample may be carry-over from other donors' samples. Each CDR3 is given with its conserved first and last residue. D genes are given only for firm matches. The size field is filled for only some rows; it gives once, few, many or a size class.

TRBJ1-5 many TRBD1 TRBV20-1 TGCAGTGCTAGGGGACAGGGAGTCGGCAATCAGCCCCAGCATTTT CSARGQGVGNQPQHF
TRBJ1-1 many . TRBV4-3 TGCGCCAGCAGCCAAGAGGCGGGGAACACTGAAGCTTTCTTT CASSQEAGNTEAFF
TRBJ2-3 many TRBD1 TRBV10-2 TGCGCCAGCAGCGACAGGGGGAACTCAGATACGCAGTATTTT CASSDRGNSDTQYF
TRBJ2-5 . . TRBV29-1 TGCAGCGTTGGGGAGACCCAGTACTTC CSVGETQYF
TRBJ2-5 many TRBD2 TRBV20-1 TGCAGTGCTGGGACCAATCCTATCGGGGGGCAAGAGACCCAGTACTTC CSAGTNPIGGQETQYF
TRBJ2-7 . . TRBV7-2 TGTGCCAGCGGTCGGGGATACGAGCAGTACTTC CASGRGYEQYF
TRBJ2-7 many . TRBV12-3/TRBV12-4 TGTGCCAGCAGCCCTGGACTCCCTGAGAACGAGCAGTACTTC CASSPGLPENEQYF
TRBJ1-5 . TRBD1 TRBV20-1 TGCAGTGCTCCAGGGGGCCTAGATCAGCCCCAGCATTTT CSAPGGLDQPQHF
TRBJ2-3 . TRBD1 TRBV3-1 TGTGCCAGCAGCCAATCCCTGGACAGGGGGCTCACAGATACGCAGTATTTT CASSQSLDRGLTDTQYF
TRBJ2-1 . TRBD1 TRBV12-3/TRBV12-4 TGTGCCAGCAGACCCTCAGGGGGACAGATCAATGAGCAGTTCTTC CASRPSGGQINEQFF
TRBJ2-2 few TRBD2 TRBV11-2 TGTGCCATCCAGCGGGAGAACACCGGGGAGCTGTTTTTT CAIQRENTGELFF
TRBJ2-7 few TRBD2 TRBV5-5 TGTGCCAGCAGCTTGACTAGCGGGAGTGAGGTTTTGTACTTC CASSLTSGSEVLYF
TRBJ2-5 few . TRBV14 TGTGCCAGCTCCAGGGACGTACGTGAGACCCAGTACTTC CASSRDVRETQYF
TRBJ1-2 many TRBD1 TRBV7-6 TGTGCCAGCAGCCCCCAAGACAGGGCGATAAACTATGGCTACACCTTC CASSPQDRAINYGYTF